Listed here are 4 T cell receptor beta chains from one sample, sequenced in a study of blood T cell repertoires in COVID-19. The data were produced by immunoSEQ multiplex PCR, yet TCRdb's version contains in-frame clones alone and is incomplete. This repertoire shows approximately 300,000 clones, 75% to 90% found once; its top ten account for 4.3%. The specimen sequenced was PBMCs or T cells enriched from blood (not recorded which). These receptors originate from a woman aged 25 to 45 who had recovered from COVID-19.

The chain uses TRBV5-6 and TRBJ1-4, with a weak D call TRBD1 (5 bases). From germline, CDR1 is SGHDT and CDR2 YYEEEE. The CDR3 is 17 amino acids. With 8 bases removed from V and 7 bases from J, the gap between germline ends came to 27 bases. CDR3 nucleotides: TGTGCCAGTTATAAAATTCTCTCGAGGGGAGGCGGTGAAAAACTGTTTTTT. It encodes CASYKILSRGGGEKLFF.

The chain uses TRBV5-1 and TRBJ1-5; D possibly corresponds to TRBD1 (6 bases). The germline V gene has CDR1 SGHRS and CDR2 YFSETQ. CDR3 size: 14 residues. With 3 bases removed from V and 4 bases from J, the gap between germline ends came to 11 bases. The CDR3: CASSSQGLNQPQHF. In nucleotides, the CDR3 is TGCGCCAGCAGCTCTCAGGGGCTGAATCAGCCCCAGCATTTT.

The J gene is TRBJ2-3, the V gene TRBV24-1; maybe TRBD2 (5 bases). Germline values: CDR1 KGHDR, CDR2 SFDVKD. The CDR3 spans 12 residues. V was shortened by 5 bases and J by 6 bases, with 8 bases between the two germline ends. CDR3 DNA sequence: TGTGCCACCAGTGGTAGGGAGGATACGCAGTATTTT. Its translation: CATSGREDTQYF.

The J gene is TRBJ2-7, the V gene TRBV28; TRBD1 agrees at 7 bases. V was clipped by 6 bases and J by 1 base; unmatched bases: 9. Germline V gene lookup returns CDR1 MDHEN and CDR2 SYDVKM. The length of the CDR3 is 15 residues. DNA for the CDR3: TGTGCCAGCAGCCGCGGACAGGAGATTTCCTACGAGCAGTACTTC. Amino acids: CASSRGQEISYEQYF.